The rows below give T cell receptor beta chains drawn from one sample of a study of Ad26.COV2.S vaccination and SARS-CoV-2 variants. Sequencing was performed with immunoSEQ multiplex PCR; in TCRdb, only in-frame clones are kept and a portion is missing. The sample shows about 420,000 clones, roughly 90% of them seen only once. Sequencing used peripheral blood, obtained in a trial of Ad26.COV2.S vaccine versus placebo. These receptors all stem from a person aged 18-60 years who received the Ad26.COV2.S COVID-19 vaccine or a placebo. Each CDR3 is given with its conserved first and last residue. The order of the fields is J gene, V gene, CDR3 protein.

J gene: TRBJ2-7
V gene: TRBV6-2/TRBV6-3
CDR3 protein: CASSWAESYEQYF

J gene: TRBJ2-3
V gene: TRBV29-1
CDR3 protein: CSGGGAFRTDTQYF

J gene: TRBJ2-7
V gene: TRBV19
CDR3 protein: CASSATGASREQYF

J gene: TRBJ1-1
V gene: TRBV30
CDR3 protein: CAWGTAYEAFF

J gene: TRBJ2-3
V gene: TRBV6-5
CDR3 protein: CASSSLGTADTQYF

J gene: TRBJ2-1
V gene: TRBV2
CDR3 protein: CASKRLGVGNEQFF

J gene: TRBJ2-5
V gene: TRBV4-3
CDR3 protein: CASSQEGGETQYF

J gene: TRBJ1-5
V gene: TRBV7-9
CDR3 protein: CASSLVALQDYSNQPQHF

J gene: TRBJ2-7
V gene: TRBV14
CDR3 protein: CASSQDSLDRGSYEQYF

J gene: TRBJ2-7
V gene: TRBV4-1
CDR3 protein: CASSQGRGGADYEQYF

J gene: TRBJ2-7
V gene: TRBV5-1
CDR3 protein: CASSFGQGGYEQYF

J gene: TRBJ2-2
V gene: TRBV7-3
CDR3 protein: CASSLAGLTNTGELFF

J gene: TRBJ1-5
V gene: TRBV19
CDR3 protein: CASSPTGANQPQHF

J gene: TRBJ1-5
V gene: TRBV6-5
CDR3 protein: CASRGEVKQPQHF

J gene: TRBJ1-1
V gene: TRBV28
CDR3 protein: CASSLSPRGAFF

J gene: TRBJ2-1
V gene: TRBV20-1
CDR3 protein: CSASLLNEQFF

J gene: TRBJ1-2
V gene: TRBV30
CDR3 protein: CAWSTAGPYTTPYGYTF

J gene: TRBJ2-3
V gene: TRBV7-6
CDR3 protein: CASSLAPNTDTQYF

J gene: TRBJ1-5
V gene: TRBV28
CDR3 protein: CASSLPQRGNQPQHF

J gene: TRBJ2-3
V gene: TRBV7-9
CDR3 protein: CASTPADTQYF

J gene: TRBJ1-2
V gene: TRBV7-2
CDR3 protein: CASSSGGAYGYTF

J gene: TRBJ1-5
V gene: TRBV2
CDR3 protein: CASSFPGQGDNQPQHF

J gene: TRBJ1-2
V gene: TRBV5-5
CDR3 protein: CASSPGGRNYGYTF

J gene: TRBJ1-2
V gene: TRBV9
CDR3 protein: CASSVERGGYTF

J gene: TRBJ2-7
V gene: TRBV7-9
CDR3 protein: CASSPPGRVYEQYF

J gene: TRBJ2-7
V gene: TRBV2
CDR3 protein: CASLTGLSYEQYF

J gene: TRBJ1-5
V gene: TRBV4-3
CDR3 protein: CASSHEYGGNQPQHF

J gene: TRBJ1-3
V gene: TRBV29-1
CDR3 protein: CSAEEGNTIYF

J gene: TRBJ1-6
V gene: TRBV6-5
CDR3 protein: CASSYPGLGPLHF

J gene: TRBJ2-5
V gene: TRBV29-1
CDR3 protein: CSVGQGIRETQYF

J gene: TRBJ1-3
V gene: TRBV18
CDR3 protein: CASSPAGTGHGNTIYF

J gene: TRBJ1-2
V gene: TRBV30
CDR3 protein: CASPPGGTGYGYTF

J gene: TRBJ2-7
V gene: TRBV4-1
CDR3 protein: CASSQAATETQAF

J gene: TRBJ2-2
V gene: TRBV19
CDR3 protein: CASSMGLAGGRRTGELFF

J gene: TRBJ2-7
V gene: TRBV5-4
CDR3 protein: CASSHNRGTYEQYF

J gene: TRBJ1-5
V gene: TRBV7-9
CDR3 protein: CASSLGRTGHNQPQHF

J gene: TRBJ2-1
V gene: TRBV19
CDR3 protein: CASSTGQGIYNEQFF